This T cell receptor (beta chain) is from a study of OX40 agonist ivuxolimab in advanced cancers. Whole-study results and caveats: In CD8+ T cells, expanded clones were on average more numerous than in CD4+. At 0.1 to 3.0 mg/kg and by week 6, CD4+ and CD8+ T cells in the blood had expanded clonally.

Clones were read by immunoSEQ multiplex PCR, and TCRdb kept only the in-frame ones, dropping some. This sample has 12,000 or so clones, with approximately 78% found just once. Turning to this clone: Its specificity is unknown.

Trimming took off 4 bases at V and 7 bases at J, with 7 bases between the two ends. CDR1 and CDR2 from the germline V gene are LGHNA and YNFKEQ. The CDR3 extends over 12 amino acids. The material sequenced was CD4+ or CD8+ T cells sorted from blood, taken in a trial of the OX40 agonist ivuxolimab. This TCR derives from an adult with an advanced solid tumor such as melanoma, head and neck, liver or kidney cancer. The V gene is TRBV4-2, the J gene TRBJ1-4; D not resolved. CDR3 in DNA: TGTGCCAGCAGCCCCGAGACTGAAAAACTGTTTTTT. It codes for CASSPETEKLFF.